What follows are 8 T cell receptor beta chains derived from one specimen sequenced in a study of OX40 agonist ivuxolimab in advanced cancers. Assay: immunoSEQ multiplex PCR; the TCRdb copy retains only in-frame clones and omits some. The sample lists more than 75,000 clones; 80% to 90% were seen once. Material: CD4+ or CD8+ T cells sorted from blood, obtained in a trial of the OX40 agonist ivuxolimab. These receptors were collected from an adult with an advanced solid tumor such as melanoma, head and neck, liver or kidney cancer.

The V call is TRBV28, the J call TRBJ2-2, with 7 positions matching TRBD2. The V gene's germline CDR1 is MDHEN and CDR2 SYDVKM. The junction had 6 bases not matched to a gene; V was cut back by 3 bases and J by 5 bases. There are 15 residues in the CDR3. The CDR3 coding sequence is TGTGCCAGCAGTTTCGGAGGTAGCGGGACCGGGGAGCTGTTTTTT. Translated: CASSFGGSGTGELFF.

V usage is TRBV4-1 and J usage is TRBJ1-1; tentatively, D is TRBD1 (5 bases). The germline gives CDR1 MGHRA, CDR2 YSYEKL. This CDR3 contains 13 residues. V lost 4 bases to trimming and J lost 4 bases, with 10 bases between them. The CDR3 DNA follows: TGCGCCAGCAGCCCTCTCGGGGGCACTGAAGCTTTCTTT. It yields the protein CASSPLGGTEAFF.

Written as DNA, the CDR3 is TGTGCCAGCAGCGCCCTTACAGATACGCAGTATTTT. Its protein is CASSALTDTQYF. The chain is built from TRBV9 and TRBJ2-3, with unresolved D. The CDR3 consists of 12 residues. Germline-derived CDR1 and CDR2 are SGDLS and YYNGEE. V lost 3 bases and J 3 bases, leaving 5 bases between the germline ends.

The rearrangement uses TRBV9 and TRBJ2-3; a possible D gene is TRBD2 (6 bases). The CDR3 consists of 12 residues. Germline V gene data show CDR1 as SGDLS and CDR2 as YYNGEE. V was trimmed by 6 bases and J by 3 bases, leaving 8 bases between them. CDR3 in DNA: TGTGCCAGCAATCGGGGGACAGATACGCAGTATTTT. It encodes CASNRGTDTQYF.

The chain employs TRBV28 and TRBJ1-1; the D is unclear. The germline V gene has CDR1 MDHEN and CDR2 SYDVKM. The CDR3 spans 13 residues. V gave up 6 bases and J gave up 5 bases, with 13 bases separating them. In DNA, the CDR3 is TGTGCCAGCAGCACCCCCACTAGGACTGAAGCTTTCTTT. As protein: CASSTPTRTEAFF.

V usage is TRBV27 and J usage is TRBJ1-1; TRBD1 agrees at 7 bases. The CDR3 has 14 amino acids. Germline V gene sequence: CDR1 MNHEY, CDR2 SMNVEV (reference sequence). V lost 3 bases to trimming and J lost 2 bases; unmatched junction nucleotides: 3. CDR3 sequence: CASSFRGINTEAFF. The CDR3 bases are TGTGCCAGCAGTTTCAGGGGGATTAACACTGAAGCTTTCTTT.

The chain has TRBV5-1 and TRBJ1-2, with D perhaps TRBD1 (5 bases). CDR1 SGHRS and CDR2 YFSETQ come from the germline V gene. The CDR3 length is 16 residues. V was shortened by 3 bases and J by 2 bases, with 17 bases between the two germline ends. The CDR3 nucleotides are TGCGCCAGCAGCTCGGTTGACAGCAACCTAAACTATGGCTACACCTTC. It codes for CASSSVDSNLNYGYTF.

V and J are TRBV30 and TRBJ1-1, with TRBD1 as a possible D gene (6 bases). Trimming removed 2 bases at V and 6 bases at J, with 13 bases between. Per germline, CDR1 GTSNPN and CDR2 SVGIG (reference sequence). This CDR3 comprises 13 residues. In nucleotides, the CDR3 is TGTGCCTGGAGTCAAGGGGGTGCCTCTGAAGCTTTCTTT. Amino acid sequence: CAWSQGGASEAFF. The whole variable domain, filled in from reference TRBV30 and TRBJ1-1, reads SQTIHQWPATLVQPVGSPLSLECTVEGTSNPNLYWYRQAAGRGLQLLFYSVGIGQISSEVPQNLSASRPQDRQFILSSKKLLLSDSGFYLCAWSQGGASEAFFGQGTRLTVV.